This TCR beta chain was obtained from a study of T-cell reconstitution after alpha-beta-depleted transplantation in children. The V end lost 2 bases, the J end lost 3 bases, and 8 bases lay between the germline ends. This CDR3 contains 13 residues. Germline CDR1 reads MDHEN; CDR2 reads SYDVKM. Preparation of the TCRbeta library involved a method that used unique molecular identifiers. TCRdb passed the PCR reads through MiXCR, listing each CDR3 protein once. The profile shows about 1,000,000 distinct CDR3 sequences, less than 30% of them singletons. Findings and limits, study-wide: T-cell numbers and diversity one year post-transplant derived largely from freshly generated T cells.

This clonotype was seen only a few times. Antigen: not known. The V gene is TRBV28, the J gene TRBJ2-7; D not resolved. Here the sequenced sample was PBMCs, mostly from graft donor cells, taken 360 days after TCRalphabeta/CD19-depleted stem cell transplant. The clonotype was recovered from a boy under two years old who had a stem cell transplant for SCID, so the T cells may come from the graft donor. In nucleotides, the CDR3 is TGTGCCAGCAGTTTACACGGAAACTACGAGCAGTACTTC. It encodes CASSLHGNYEQYF. Full variable domain (missing parts from reference TRBV28 and TRBJ2-7): DVKVTQSSRYLVKRTGEKVFLECVQDMDHENMFWYRQDPGLGLRLIYFSYDVKMKEKGDIPEGYSVSREKKERFSLILESASTNQTSMYLCASSLHGNYEQYFGPGTRLTVT.